Presented here are 24 T cell receptor beta chains from one specimen sequenced in a study of T cell repertoires in cytomegalovirus infection. TCRdb reprocessed the reads with MiXCR, giving one entry per CDR3 protein. The table records 450,000 to 650,000 distinct CDR3 sequences, 26% of them present only once. The sample consisted of PBMCs. These receptors were taken from a human donor in good health (CMV status not recorded). Some clones in this sample may be carry-over from other donors' samples.

In this sample, this clonotype turned up many times. In DNA, the CDR3 is TGTGCCAGCAGTTACCCCTCGGGCGGGAGAGGAACCGGGGAGCTGTTTTTT. It translates to CASSYPSGGRGTGELFF. This rearrangement joins TRBV6-5 to TRBJ2-2, with 7 nucleotides matching TRBD2. The junction had 11 bases not matched to a gene; V was cut back by 2 bases and J by 5 bases. The CDR3 runs 17 residues. The germline CDR1 and CDR2 sequences are MNHEY and SVGAGI.

A few counts support this clonotype. The rearrangement joins TRBV12-3 or TRBV12-4 to TRBJ2-7; D may be TRBD2 (5 bases). V lost 3 bases and J lost 2, with 14 bases in between. CDR3 length: 15 residues. DNA of the CDR3: TGTGCCAGCAGTTTGACGACTACCAGAACCTACGAGCAGTACGTC. It is translated as CASSLTTTRTYEQYV.

V is TRBV29-1 and J is TRBJ1-2; TRBD1 aligns across 7 bases. Trimming took 3 bases from V and 2 from J; bases not matched to a gene: 0. Germline values: CDR1 SQVTM, CDR2 ANQGSEA. There are 12 residues in the CDR3. The CDR3 region is CSVEGQNYGYTF. CDR3 DNA: TGCAGCGTTGAGGGACAGAACTATGGCTACACCTTC. The complete variable domain, with remaining parts taken from reference TRBV29-1 and TRBJ1-2, reads SAVISQKPSRDICQRGTSLTIQCQVDSQVTMMFWYRQQPGQSLTLIATANQGSEATYESGFVIDKFPISRPNLTFSTLTVSNMSPEDSSIYLCSVEGQNYGYTFGSGTRLTVV.

Ten or more counts support this clonotype. The chain combines TRBV7-9 with TRBJ1-1; 7 bases agree with TRBD1. Germline values: CDR1 SEHNR, CDR2 FQNEAQ (reference sequence). The CDR3 spans 15 residues. V shed 7 bases and J 3 bases; nucleotides not matched to a gene: 11. CDR3 amino acids: CASNHKGGKDTEAFF. The CDR3 nucleotides read TGTGCCAGCAACCATAAAGGGGGCAAGGACACTGAAGCTTTCTTT.

This clonotype came up a few times. The CDR3 region is CSAAVSEAGELFF. In nucleotides, the CDR3 is TGCAGTGCAGCCGTTTCGGAGGCCGGGGAGCTGTTTTTT. The chain employs TRBV20-1 and TRBJ2-2; perhaps TRBD2 as D (5 bases). Germline V gene data show CDR1 as DFQATT and CDR2 as SNEGSKA (reference sequence). V lost 6 bases to trimming and J lost 6 bases, with 14 bases between them. The CDR3 length is 13 residues.

Note on this clonotype: At one boundary the junction diverges from the germline segment, which might be a read error. The chain carries TRBV6-5 and TRBJ2-5; the D is unclear. The CDR3 has 16 amino acids. Germline V CDR1 and CDR2: MNHEY, SVGAGI. The CDR3 spells CASSYSVGPYQEIQYF. As DNA, the CDR3 is TGTGCCAGCAGTTACTCGGTGGGCCCGTACCAAGAGATCCAGTACTTC.

The chain couples TRBV7-6 to TRBJ2-7; TRBD1 might be the D (5 bases). The germline V gene has CDR1 SGHVS and CDR2 FNYEAQ. Trimming removed 2 bases from V and 5 bases from J, with 16 bases in between. The CDR3 runs to 15 residues. The CDR3 bases are TGTGCCAGCAGCTTAATAAGTGCAGGGAACCACGAGCAGTACTTC. Translating gives CASSLISAGNHEQYF.

The rearrangement links TRBV7-9 to TRBJ2-5; D is tentatively TRBD1 or TRBD2 (5 bases each). Trimming removed 8 bases at V and 5 bases at J, with 18 bases between. The germline V gene has CDR1 SEHNR and CDR2 FQNEAQ (reference sequence). CDR3 length: 14 amino acids. The CDR3 nucleotides are TGTGCCAGCGAGTTAACAGAGAGGGGTGAGACCCAGTACTTC. Translating gives CASELTERGETQYF.

This clonotype was observed a handful of times. V and J are TRBV5-5 and TRBJ2-2; D is possibly TRBD2 (5 bases). CDR1 is SGHKS and CDR2 is YYEKEE in the germline V gene (reference sequence). V shed 4 bases and J shed 1 base, with 11 bases lying between them. The CDR3 contains 15 residues. The CDR3 bases are TGTGCCAGCAGCACCGGCGCGGGGAACACCGGGGAGCTGTTTTTT. Translating it yields CASSTGAGNTGELFF.

With respect to this clonotype: This sequence may be a read error, since a much larger clone differs from it by one base. The CDR3 DNA follows: TGTGCCAGTAGTATATACAGGGATGGCTACACCTTC. This codes for CASSIYRDGYTF. The V and J genes are TRBV19 and TRBJ1-2, with a possible D match to TRBD1 (6 bases). Trimming pared 2 bases from V and 6 bases from J, leaving 7 bases between. The CDR3 length is 12 residues. CDR1 and CDR2 from the germline V gene are LNHDA and SQIVND (reference sequence).

This chain connects TRBV7-9 to TRBJ2-3, with D perhaps matching TRBD1 (5 bases). Looked up from germline, CDR1 is SEHNR and CDR2 is FQNEAQ (reference sequence). This CDR3 contains 15 residues. V was trimmed by 1 base and J by 1 base, leaving 9 bases between them. The CDR3 region has the DNA TGTGCCAGCAGCTTAGTCCAGGGCCGCACAGATACGCAGTATTTT. Encoded protein: CASSLVQGRTDTQYF.

The chain has TRBV2 and TRBJ2-2; D perhaps matches TRBD1 (6 bases). The germline CDR1 and CDR2 sequences are SNHLY and FYNNEI. CDR3 size: 15 residues. Between the trimmed V and J ends, which lost 2 bases and 1 base, there was a span of 8 bases. CDR3 sequence (DNA): TGTGCCAGCAGTGAACAGGGGATGAACACCGGGGAGCTGTTTTTT. Amino acid sequence: CASSEQGMNTGELFF.

The rearrangement joins TRBV5-4 to TRBJ1-2; 8 bases align to TRBD1. The germline CDR1 and CDR2 sequences are SGHNT and YYREEE (reference sequence). CDR3 length equals 16 residues. V gave up 2 bases and J gave up 2 bases; unmatched junction bases: 8. In DNA form, the CDR3 reads TGTGCCAGCAGCTTAGATGGACAGGGAGGGAACTATGGCTACACCTTC. Translated, it gives CASSLDGQGGNYGYTF.

The genes are TRBV24-1 and TRBJ2-3; TRBD1 agrees at 7 bases. The CDR3 runs 17 residues. Trimming removed 9 bases from V and 3 bases from J; junction bases left unmatched: 17. Germline V gene sequence: CDR1 KGHDR, CDR2 SFDVKD. In DNA, the CDR3 is TGTGCCACCGCCACCAGACGACAGGGAGAGTTAACAGATACGCAGTATTTT. It is translated as CATATRRQGELTDTQYF.

This clonotype appeared many times. The chain combines TRBV7-2 with TRBJ1-5, with a weak D call TRBD1 (6 bases). Germline V gene sequence: CDR1 SGHTA, CDR2 FQGNSA. V was cut by 2 bases and J by 6 bases, with 8 bases left in between. This CDR3 region has 13 residues. The CDR3 nucleotides read TGTGCCAGCAGCTTATGGGGGGCTCAGCCCCAGCATTTT. This sequence encodes CASSLWGAQPQHF.

This chain uses TRBV7-2 with TRBJ2-5; 12 bases fit TRBD2. This CDR3 has 16 residues. Unmatched junction bases numbered 9, after V lost 5 bases and J lost 5 bases. Germline V gives CDR1 SGHTA, CDR2 FQGNSA. The CDR3 sequence is CASSPGLAGRRETQYF. The CDR3 bases are TGTGCCAGCAGCCCCGGACTAGCGGGACGACGGGAGACCCAGTACTTC.

V gene TRBV7-2 combines with J gene TRBJ1-6; no clear D. Per germline, CDR1 SGHTA and CDR2 FQGNSA. V lost 2 bases and J 9 bases, leaving 8 bases between the germline ends. The CDR3 runs to 13 residues. Written as DNA, the CDR3 is TGTGCCAGCAGCTTAACTTGGGGTTCACCCCTCCACTTT. It translates to CASSLTWGSPLHF.

This chain connects TRBV7-6 to TRBJ1-1; possibly TRBD1 for D (5 bases). The CDR3 consists of 16 residues. Germline V lookup: CDR1 SGHVS, CDR2 FNYEAQ. Between the trimmed V and J ends, which lost 1 base and 1 base, there was a span of 13 bases. The CDR3 sequence: CASSLETGAANTEAFF. The CDR3 DNA sequence: TGTGCCAGCAGCTTAGAAACCGGGGCCGCGAACACTGAAGCTTTCTTT.

V is TRBV20-1 and J is TRBJ2-4; TRBD2 matches 12 bases. The CDR3 loop spans 16 amino acids. The junction had 8 bases not matched to a gene; V was cut back by 3 bases and J by 5 bases. Germline V gene sequence: CDR1 DFQATT, CDR2 SNEGSKA (reference sequence). CDR3 residues: CSASPGTSGRENIQYF. Written as DNA, the CDR3 is TGCAGTGCTAGTCCCGGGACTAGCGGGCGCGAAAACATTCAGTACTTC.

The rearrangement joins TRBV19 to TRBJ2-1, with 9 positions matching TRBD1. This CDR3 is 16 amino acids long. The germline V gene has CDR1 LNHDA and CDR2 SQIVND (reference sequence). After removal of 6 bases from V and 7 bases from J, the junction contained 13 bases not matched to a gene. CDR3 sequence (DNA): TGTGCCAGTAGGCAACAGGGGGCGGGTTCGGGTAATGAGCAGTTCTTC. Translating it yields CASRQQGAGSGNEQFF. The complete variable domain, with remaining parts taken from reference TRBV19 and TRBJ2-1, reads DGGITQSPKYLFRKEGQNVTLSCEQNLNHDAMYWYRQDPGQGLRLIYYSQIVNDFQKGDIAEGYSVSREKKESFPLTVTSAQKNPTAFYLCASRQQGAGSGNEQFFGPGTRLTVL.

This clonotype came up many times. This chain links TRBV7-2 with TRBJ2-5, with TRBD1 identical over 8 bases. The J segment lost 5 bases and the V segment lost 5 bases, leaving 10 bases of the junction unmatched. This CDR3 is 15 amino acids long. CDR1 is SGHTA and CDR2 is FQGNSA in the germline V gene. CDR3 coding DNA: TGTGCCAGCAGCCCCCAAACAGGGGGATTGGAGACCCAGTACTTC. It yields the protein CASSPQTGGLETQYF.

The rearrangement joins TRBV15 to TRBJ1-1, with 8 bases that match TRBD1. The ends lost 5 bases at V and 0 bases at J; junction bases unmatched: 5. The CDR3 length is 15 residues. Germline CDR1 reads LNHNV; CDR2 reads YYDKDF (reference sequence). CDR3 coding DNA: TGTGCCACCAGCCGAGGGGACAGGTTGAACACTGAAGCTTTCTTT. Amino acids: CATSRGDRLNTEAFF.

This clonotype was recorded a few times. The chain joins TRBV6-1 to TRBJ1-5; weak D call: TRBD1 (6 bases). Germline lookup yields CDR1 MNHNS and CDR2 SASEGT. V lost 2 bases and J lost 4, with 15 bases in between. CDR3 size: 16 residues. The CDR3: CASSEFAQGWNQPQHF. The CDR3 DNA reads as TGTGCCAGCAGTGAATTCGCGCAGGGGTGGAATCAGCCCCAGCATTTT.

The chain links TRBV29-1 to TRBJ2-1; possibly TRBD2 for D (6 bases). This CDR3 spans 14 amino acids. Germline lookup yields CDR1 SQVTM and CDR2 ANQGSEA. The ends were cut back, 6 bases at V and 3 bases at J, with 15 bases in the middle. CDR3 protein: CSVQQAGLYNEQFF. The CDR3 DNA is TGCAGCGTACAACAGGCGGGACTCTACAATGAGCAGTTCTTC.